The entry below gives a single T cell receptor (beta chain) sequence along with its context. The antigen is undetermined. The entry originates in a study of CD8 T cells in ankylosing spondylitis. Each CDR3 protein gets one entry after TCRdb re-called the 5' RACE reads with MiXCR. The sample has some 800,000 distinct CDR3 sequences; 10% to 15% are singletons. CDR1 is LGHDT, CDR2 YNNKEL, per germline (reference sequence). V was clipped by 4 bases and J by 5 bases, with 10 bases between them. The CDR3 spans 13 residues. Study-level results: Enrichment of disease-linked clones was reportedly significant in matched ankylosing spondylitis synovial fluid. Disease-linked clones were CD8+ and relatively rare in peripheral blood. Earlier reports found some motif variants in synovial fluid and blood in reactive arthritis. There was a TCR beta motif, made of several highly homologous variants, that appeared characteristic of ankylosing spondylitis blood.

Material: blood, either unsorted or a sorted T cell fraction (not recorded which). This clonotype was sampled from a male donor with ankylosing spondylitis. The genes are TRBV3-1 and TRBJ2-3, with D uncertain. This chain's CDR3 is CASSLPPRDTQYF. CDR3 nucleotide sequence: TGTGCCAGCAGCCTCCCCCCACGAGATACGCAGTATTTT.